This T cell receptor beta chain was recovered during a study of cytomegalovirus exposure and HLA in healthy donors. Background on the study: In a previous analysis, approximately 110 million unique TCR beta sequences were found from about 190 million T cells. Study results and caveats: Reportedly, diagnosis of cytomegalovirus status by the classifier showed high specificity and sensitivity. Fewer N-insertions than the 666-donor mean were reportedly shown by an Asian-associated ancestry cluster in a later analysis.

Worth noting for this clone: The antigen remains unidentified.

It was with 60 Vbeta and 13 Jbeta primers that the PCR ran. Using immunoSEQ multiplex PCR, the repertoire was profiled, and TCRdb retains in-frame clones only, with some absent. The data contain 160,000 or so clones, around 77% of them singletons. The TCR sequence derives from a man in his sixties in good health and CMV-seronegative. The sequenced sample consisted of PBMCs.

The chain's CDR3 is CASSIGLDASTDTQYF. The CDR3 nucleotides are TGTGCCAGTAGTATAGGACTAGACGCTAGCACAGATACGCAGTATTTT. This chain uses TRBV19 with TRBJ2-3; weak D call: TRBD2 (6 bases). The CDR3 is made up of 16 amino acids. CDR1 and CDR2 from the germline V gene are LNHDA and SQIVND (reference sequence). Between the trimmed V and J ends, which lost 1 base and 0 bases, there was a span of 11 bases.